This TCR beta chain was observed in a study of blood T cell repertoires in COVID-19. Deletions cut 0 bases from V and 0 bases from J, with 11 bases between. The CDR3 length is 16 residues. Germline CDR1 is SGHAT and CDR2 is FQDESV (reference sequence). Produced via immunoSEQ multiplex PCR; TCRdb's table is partial and in-frame only. The table records about 100,000 clones, approximately 88% of them present only once. In its sample, this clone was seen once. This receptor was identified in a woman aged 60-75 years with acute or convalescent COVID-19. J is TRBJ1-1 and V is TRBV11-1, with D tentatively TRBD1 (6 bases). Sequenced input: peripheral blood. The CDR3 reads CASSLAGRGMNTEAFF. DNA for the CDR3: TGTGCCAGCAGCTTAGCGGGCAGGGGTATGAACACTGAAGCTTTCTTT.